The clone carrying this TCR beta chain was seen a handful of times. This CDR3 contains 15 residues. Germline V gives CDR1 GTSNPN, CDR2 SVGIG (reference sequence). V was cut by 2 bases and J by 5 bases, with 18 bases left in between. The data were taken from a study of T-cell memory formation after mild COVID-19. Background on the study: Largely, TCR clusters stayed within a single donor.

Constant-segment primers and 5'RACE yielded cDNA libraries for TCR alpha and TCR beta, each carrying sample barcodes and UMIs. TCRdb fed the 5' RACE reads into MiXCR, producing one record per CDR3 protein. This table holds about 350,000 distinct CDR3 sequences, around 15% found once. This sequence was found in a man between 18 and 29 years old who had mild COVID-19 (a few samples of this study predate the infection). Cell type and time point are not known. V usage is TRBV30 and J usage is TRBJ2-5, with D tentatively TRBD1 or TRBD2 (5 bases each). The sample consisted of PBMCs or a T cell subset sorted from them (not recorded which). The CDR3 spells CAWSTRWGRGETQYF. The CDR3 DNA is TGTGCCTGGAGTACGAGGTGGGGCCGGGGTGAGACCCAGTACTTC.